This TCR beta chain originates from a study of blood T cell repertoires in COVID-19. Study summary: T cells, B-cell-depleted T cells, or PBMCs supplied cDNA or gDNA.

As handled by the study authors: Reference gene primer amplification in the assay estimated nucleated cell counts. Only in-frame clones appear in the TCRdb table, and some are missing; sequencing was by immunoSEQ multiplex PCR. V and J calls and clone size are given by that table; D and trimming were obtained from the DNA. The sample includes about 59,000 clones, approximately 79% seen only once; the top ten take less than 6%. The CDR3 consists of 15 residues. Per the germline V gene, CDR1 is LNHNV and CDR2 is YYDKDF (reference sequence). V lost 2 bases and J lost 4, with 14 bases in between. The chain links TRBV15 to TRBJ2-5; possibly TRBD2 for D (5 bases). The clonotype was recovered from a woman between 65 and 79 years old with acute or convalescent COVID-19. Sequencing was done on a sample of peripheral blood. The CDR3 nucleotides are TGTGCCACCAGCAGAACTAGGGCCTACTCAGAGACCCAGTACTTC. Encoded protein: CATSRTRAYSETQYF. The variable domain in full, completed from reference TRBV15 and TRBJ2-5, reads DAMVIQNPRYQVTQFGKPVTLSCSQTLNHNVMYWYQQKSSQAPKLLFHYYDKDFNNEADTPDNFQSRRPNTSFCFLDIRSPGLGDTAMYLCATSRTRAYSETQYFGPGTRLLVL.